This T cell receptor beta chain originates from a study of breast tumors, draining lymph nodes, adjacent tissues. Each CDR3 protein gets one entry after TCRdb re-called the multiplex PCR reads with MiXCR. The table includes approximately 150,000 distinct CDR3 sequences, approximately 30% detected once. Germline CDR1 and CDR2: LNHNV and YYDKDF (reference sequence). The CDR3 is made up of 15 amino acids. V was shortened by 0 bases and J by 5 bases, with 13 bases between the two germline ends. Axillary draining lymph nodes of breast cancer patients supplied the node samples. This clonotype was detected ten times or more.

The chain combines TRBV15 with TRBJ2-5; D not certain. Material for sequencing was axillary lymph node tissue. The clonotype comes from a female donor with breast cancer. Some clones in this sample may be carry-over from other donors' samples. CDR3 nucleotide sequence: TGTGCCACCAGCAGAGATACGAGTGGCGCGGAGACCCAGTACTTC. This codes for CATSRDTSGAETQYF.